These 6 T cell receptor beta chains came from one sample sequenced in a study of blood T cell repertoires in COVID-19 (dated by TCRdb to 2018 to 2021). The receptor library was made with the immunoSEQ multiplex PCR assay. Imported from immuneACCESS, the table was reduced by TCRdb to in-frame sequences with V and J called. These copies leave out some clones; in studies compared against another copy, an unresolved V gene accounts for under half, and the cause of the remainder is not known. A total of approximately 120,000 clones appear in this sample, roughly 85% of them only once. 25% to 30% of the sample rests with the top ten. The specimen sequenced was peripheral blood. These receptors came from a woman older than 75 with acute or convalescent COVID-19.

This chain links TRBV3-1 (or the pseudogene TRBV3-2) with TRBJ1-4, with D perhaps matching TRBD1 (6 bases). The CDR3 is 15 amino acids. The germline V gene encodes CDR1 LGHDT and CDR2 YNNKEL (reference sequence). Trimming stripped 4 bases from V and 3 bases from J, with 12 bases between. CDR3 bases: TGTGCCAGCAGCCGAGGGGGGGGTTCTAATGAAAAACTGTTTTTT. Its translation: CASSRGGGSNEKLFF.

V is TRBV27 and J is TRBJ2-1, with 12 positions matching TRBD1. This CDR3 comprises 17 residues. The V gene's germline CDR1 is MNHEY and CDR2 SMNVEV (reference sequence). V shed 6 bases, J shed 1 base, and the junction held 7 bases outside the gene matches. CDR3 region: CASRGTGGGLSYNEQFF. The CDR3 nucleotides are TGTGCCAGCAGGGGGACAGGGGGCGGTTTATCCTACAATGAGCAGTTCTTC.

This rearrangement joins TRBV19 to TRBJ2-6; possibly TRBD1 for D (6 bases). Per the germline V gene, CDR1 is LNHDA and CDR2 is SQIVND (reference sequence). The CDR3 is 14 residues long. Trimming cost V 11 bases and J 3 bases, with 14 bases left between them. Here the CDR3 reads CAVQGLSGANVLTF. CDR3 sequence (DNA): TGTGCCGTACAGGGTTTAAGTGGGGCCAACGTCCTGACTTTC.

The V call is TRBV5-6, the J call TRBJ1-6, with 7 bases lining up with TRBD1. The CDR3 is 15 residues long. In germline, CDR1 is SGHDT, CDR2 YYEEEE. Unmatched junction bases numbered 6, after V lost 6 bases and J lost 3 bases. The CDR3 nucleotides are TGTGCCAGCACCGAGACAGGGAGCTATAATTCACCCCTCCACTTT. Its protein product is CASTETGSYNSPLHF.

The chain has TRBV19 and TRBJ1-1, with a possible D match to TRBD1 (5 bases). The CDR3 has 17 amino acids. V dropped 6 bases and J dropped 1 base, with 21 bases sitting between them. Germline CDR1 is LNHDA and CDR2 is SQIVND (reference sequence). CDR3 bases: TGTGCCAGTAGAGGTGGAGGGGCGTTAGTCCCGAACACTGAAGCTTTCTTT. Encoded protein: CASRGGGALVPNTEAFF.

The V call is TRBV4-1, the J call TRBJ1-4; D ambiguous. Per germline, CDR1 MGHRA and CDR2 YSYEKL. The CDR3 is 14 residues long. The V end lost 2 bases, the J end lost 7 bases, and 11 bases lay between the germline ends. The CDR3 region has the DNA TGCGCCAGCAGCCAACGGGTCCCTGTTGAAAAACTGTTTTTT. Protein sequence: CASSQRVPVEKLFF.